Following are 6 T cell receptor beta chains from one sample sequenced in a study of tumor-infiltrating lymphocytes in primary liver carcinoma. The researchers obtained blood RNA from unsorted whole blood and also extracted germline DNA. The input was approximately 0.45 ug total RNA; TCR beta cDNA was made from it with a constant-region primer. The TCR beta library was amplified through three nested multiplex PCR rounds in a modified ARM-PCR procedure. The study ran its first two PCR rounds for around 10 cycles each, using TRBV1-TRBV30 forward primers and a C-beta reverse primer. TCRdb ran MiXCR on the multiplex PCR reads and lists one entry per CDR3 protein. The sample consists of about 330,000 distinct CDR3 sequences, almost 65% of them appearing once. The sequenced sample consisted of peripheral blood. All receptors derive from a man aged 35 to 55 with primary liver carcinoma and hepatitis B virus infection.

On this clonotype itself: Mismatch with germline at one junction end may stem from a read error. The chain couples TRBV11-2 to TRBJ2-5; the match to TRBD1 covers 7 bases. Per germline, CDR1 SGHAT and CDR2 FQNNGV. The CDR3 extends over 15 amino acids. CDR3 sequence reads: CASNRGPGRQETPYF. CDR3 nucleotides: TGTGCCAGCAACAGGGGACCCGGACGTCAAGAGACCCCGTACTTC.

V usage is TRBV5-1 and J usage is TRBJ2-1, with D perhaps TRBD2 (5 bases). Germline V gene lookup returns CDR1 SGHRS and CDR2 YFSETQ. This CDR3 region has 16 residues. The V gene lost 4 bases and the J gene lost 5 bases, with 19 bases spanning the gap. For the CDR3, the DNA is TGCGCCAGCAGCAAATTAGCCGGAGCGGTGAACAATGAGCAGTTCTTC. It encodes CASSKLAGAVNNEQFF.

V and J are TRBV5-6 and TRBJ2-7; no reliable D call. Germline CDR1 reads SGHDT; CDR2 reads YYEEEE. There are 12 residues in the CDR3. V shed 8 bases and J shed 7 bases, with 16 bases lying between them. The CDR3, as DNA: TGTGCCAGAAGCCCACCCCGTGGGGAGCAGTACTTC. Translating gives CARSPPRGEQYF.

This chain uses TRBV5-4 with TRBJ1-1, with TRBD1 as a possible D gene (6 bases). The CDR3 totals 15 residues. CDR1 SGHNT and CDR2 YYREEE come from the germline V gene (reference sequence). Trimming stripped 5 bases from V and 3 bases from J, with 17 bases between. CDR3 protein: CASSSPGAADTEAFF. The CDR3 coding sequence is TGTGCCAGCAGTTCCCCGGGGGCCGCGGACACTGAAGCTTTCTTT.

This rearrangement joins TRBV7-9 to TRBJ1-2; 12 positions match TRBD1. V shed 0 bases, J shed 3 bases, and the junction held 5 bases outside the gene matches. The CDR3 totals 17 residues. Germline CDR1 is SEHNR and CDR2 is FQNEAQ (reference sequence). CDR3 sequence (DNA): TGTGCCAGCAGCTTAGCCGGGACAGGGGGCATTGACTATGGCTACACCTTC. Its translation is CASSLAGTGGIDYGYTF.

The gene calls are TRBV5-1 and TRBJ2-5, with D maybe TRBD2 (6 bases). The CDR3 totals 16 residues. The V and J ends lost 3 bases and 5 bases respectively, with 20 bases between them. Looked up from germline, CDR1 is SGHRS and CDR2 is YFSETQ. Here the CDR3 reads CASSSMGSRDAETQYF. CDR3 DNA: TGCGCCAGCAGCTCGATGGGGTCGCGGGACGCCGAGACCCAGTACTTC.